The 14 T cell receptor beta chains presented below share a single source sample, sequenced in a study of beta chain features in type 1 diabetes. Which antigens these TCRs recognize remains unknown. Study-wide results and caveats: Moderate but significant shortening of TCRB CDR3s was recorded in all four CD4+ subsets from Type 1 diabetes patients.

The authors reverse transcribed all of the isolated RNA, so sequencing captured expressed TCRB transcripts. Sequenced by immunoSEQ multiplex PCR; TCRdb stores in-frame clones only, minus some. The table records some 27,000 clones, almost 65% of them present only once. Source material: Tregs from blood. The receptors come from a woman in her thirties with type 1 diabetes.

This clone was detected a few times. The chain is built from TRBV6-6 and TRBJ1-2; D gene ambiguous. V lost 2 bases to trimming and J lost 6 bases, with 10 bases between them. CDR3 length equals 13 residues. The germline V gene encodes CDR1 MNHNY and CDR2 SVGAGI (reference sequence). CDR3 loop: CASSYPGSDGYTF. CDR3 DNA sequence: TGTGCCAGCAGTTACCCAGGAAGTGATGGCTACACCTTC.

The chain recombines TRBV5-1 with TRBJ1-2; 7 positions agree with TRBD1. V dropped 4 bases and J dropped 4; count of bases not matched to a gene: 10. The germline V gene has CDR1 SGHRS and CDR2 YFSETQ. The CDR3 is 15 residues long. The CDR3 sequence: CASSPTGTALYGYTF. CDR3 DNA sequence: TGCGCCAGCAGCCCAACCGGGACAGCCCTCTATGGCTACACCTTC.

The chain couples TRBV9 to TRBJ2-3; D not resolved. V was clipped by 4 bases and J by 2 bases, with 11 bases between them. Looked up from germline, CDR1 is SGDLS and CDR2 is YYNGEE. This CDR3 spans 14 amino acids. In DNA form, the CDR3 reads TGTGCCAGCAGCCCCCGACACCACACAGATACGCAGTATTTT. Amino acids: CASSPRHHTDTQYF.

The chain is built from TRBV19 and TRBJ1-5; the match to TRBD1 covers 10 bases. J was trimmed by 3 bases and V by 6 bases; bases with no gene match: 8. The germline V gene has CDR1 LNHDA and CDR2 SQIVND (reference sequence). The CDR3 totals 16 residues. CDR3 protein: CASSTRGQGDNQPQHF. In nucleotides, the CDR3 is TGTGCCAGTAGCACCCGTGGACAGGGGGACAATCAGCCCCAGCATTTT.

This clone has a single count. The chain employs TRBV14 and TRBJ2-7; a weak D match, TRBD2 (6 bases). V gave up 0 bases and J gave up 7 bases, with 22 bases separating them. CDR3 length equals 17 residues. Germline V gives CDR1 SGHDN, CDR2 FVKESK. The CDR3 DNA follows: TGTGCCAGCAGCCAAGATTCCAGACGATACCTGCGGGATGAGCAGTACTTC. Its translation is CASSQDSRRYLRDEQYF.

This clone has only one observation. The CDR3 DNA reads TGCAGCGTTGAGTTTGTGGCATCCAATGAGCAGTTCTTC. This encodes CSVEFVASNEQFF. The genes are TRBV29-1 and TRBJ2-1, with D uncertain. Germline CDR1 SQVTM, CDR2 ANQGSEA. This CDR3 comprises 13 residues. Trimming left V 3 bases short and J 6 bases short, with 12 bases between.

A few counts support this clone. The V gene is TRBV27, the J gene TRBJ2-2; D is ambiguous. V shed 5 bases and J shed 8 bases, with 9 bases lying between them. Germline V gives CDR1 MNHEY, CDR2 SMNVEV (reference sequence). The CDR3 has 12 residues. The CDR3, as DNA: TGTGCCAGCAGTCCCCAAATTGGGGAGCTGTTTTTT. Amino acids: CASSPQIGELFF.

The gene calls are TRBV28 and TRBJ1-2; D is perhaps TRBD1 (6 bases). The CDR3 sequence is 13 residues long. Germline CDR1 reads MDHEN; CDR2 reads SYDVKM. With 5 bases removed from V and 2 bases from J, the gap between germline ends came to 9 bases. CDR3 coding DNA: TGTGCCAGCAGTCAAGGGACAAACTATGGCTACACCTTC. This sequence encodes CASSQGTNYGYTF.

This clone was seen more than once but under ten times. CDR3 amino acids: CASSVALGVNEQFF. As DNA, the CDR3 is TGTGCCAGCAGCGTAGCCTTAGGGGTCAATGAGCAGTTCTTC. The chain recombines TRBV9 with TRBJ2-1; D is perhaps TRBD1 (5 bases). This CDR3 is built from 14 residues. Germline assignment: CDR1 SGDLS and CDR2 YYNGEE. V lost 0 bases and J 6 bases, leaving 10 bases between the germline ends. The variable domain in full, with the rest retrieved from reference TRBV9 and TRBJ2-1, is DSGVTQTPKHLITATGQRVTLRCSPRSGDLSVYWYQQSLDQGLQFLIQYYNGEERAKGNILERFSAQQFPDLHSELNLSSLELGDSALYFCASSVALGVNEQFFGPGTRLTVL.

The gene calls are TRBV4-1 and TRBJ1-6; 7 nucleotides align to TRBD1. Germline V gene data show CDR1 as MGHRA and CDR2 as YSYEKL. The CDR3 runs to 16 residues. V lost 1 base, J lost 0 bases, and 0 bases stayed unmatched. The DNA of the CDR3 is TGCGCCAGCAGCCAAGGACAGGGCTCCTATAATTCACCCCTCCACTTT. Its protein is CASSQGQGSYNSPLHF.

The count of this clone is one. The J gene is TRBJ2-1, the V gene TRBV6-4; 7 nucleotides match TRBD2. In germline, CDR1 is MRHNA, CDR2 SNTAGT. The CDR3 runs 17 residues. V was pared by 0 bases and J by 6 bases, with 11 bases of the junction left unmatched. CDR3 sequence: CASSDSGGALPSNEQFF. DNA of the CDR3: TGTGCCAGCAGTGACTCGGGAGGGGCCCTCCCCTCCAATGAGCAGTTCTTC.

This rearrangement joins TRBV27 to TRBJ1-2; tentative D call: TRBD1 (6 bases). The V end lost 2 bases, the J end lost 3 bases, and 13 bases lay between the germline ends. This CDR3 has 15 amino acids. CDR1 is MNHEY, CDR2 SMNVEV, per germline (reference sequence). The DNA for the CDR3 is TGTGCCAGCAGTTTAGGCGTAAACAGGGACTATGGCTACACCTTC. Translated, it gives CASSLGVNRDYGYTF.

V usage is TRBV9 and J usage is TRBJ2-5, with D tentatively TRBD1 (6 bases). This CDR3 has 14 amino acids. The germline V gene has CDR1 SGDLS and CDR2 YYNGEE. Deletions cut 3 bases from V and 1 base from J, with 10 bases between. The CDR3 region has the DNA TGTGCCAGCAGCGCCGGGACATTCCAAGAGACCCAGTACTTC. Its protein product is CASSAGTFQETQYF.

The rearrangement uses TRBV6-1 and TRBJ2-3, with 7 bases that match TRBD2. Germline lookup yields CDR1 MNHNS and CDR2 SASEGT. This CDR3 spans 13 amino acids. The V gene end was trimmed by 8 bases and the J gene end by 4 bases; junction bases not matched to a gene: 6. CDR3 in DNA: TGTGCCAGCGGCGAGCGGGACGCAGATACGCAGTATTTT. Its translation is CASGERDADTQYF.